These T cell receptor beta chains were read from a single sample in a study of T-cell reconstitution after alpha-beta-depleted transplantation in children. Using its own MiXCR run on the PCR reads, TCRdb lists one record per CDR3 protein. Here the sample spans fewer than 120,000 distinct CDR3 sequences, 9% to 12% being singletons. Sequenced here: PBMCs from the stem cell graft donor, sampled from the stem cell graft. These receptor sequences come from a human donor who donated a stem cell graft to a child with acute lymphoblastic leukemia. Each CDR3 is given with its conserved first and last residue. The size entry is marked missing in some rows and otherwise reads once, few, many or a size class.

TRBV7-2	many	CASSRQGKGDSEQFF
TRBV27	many	CASSLSNRAYEQYF
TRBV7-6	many	CASSLLGGVREKLFF
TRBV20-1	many	CSARDLRTGGHYNSPLHF
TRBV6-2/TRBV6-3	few	CASSNGLAERETQYF
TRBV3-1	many	CASSQTPNVGMEQFF
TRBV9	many	CASSVATSGYEQYF
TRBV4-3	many	CASSQEGVEGQDTQYF
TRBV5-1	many	CASSTGRGISTDTQYF
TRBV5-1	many	CASSSDNGYTF
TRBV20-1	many	CSARPGLAVQETQYF
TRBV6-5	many	CASWGDSSYEQYF
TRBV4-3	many	CASSQGLAAEQFF
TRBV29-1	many	CSTEYSYNEQFF
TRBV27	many	CASRQGVSNSPLHF
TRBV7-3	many	CASSSRTSSGNEQFF
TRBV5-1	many	CASTWTGNTEAFF
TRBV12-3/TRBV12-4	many	CASMSLAGELFF
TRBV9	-	CASSVGGTDYSSYEQYF
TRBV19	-	CASSIALAGGATFSYEQYF
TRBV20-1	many	CSADVMVSGANVLTF
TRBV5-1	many	CASSLDPSGGGRLQETQYF
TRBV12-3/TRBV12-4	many	CASSFRDPAGGTQYF
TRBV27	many	CASSFLLGETQYF
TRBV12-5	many	CASGSPQVGTEAFF
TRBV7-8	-	CASSFRSSGNTIYF
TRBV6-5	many	CASSPGTGNQPQHF
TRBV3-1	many	CASSQEAYYSYEQYF
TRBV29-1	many	CSVGGISFMNTEAFF
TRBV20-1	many	CSASPPAGTEAFF
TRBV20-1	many	CSARDLAGASKNEQFF
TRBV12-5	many	CASGLVLDFRNTEAFF
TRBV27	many	CASSFGGNLYEQYF
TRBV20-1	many	CSANPLTSGGAGEQFF
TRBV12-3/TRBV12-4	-	CASSPGLAGSTGELFF
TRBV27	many	CASSFAGGTEAFF
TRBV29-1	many	CSVERPTGGARSGNTIYF